Below are 9 T cell receptor beta chains sequenced from a single sample in a study of blood T cell repertoires in COVID-19. This table comes from immunoSEQ multiplex PCR, and its TCRdb copy is limited to in-frame clones, with some not included. The sample holds about 64,000 clones, more than 75% seen once. The sequencing input was PBMCs or T cells enriched from blood (not recorded which). These receptors were taken from a woman aged 40 to 50 who had recovered from COVID-19.

V usage is TRBV7-3 and J usage is TRBJ1-1, with TRBD1 matching 7 bases. The CDR3 extends over 13 amino acids. Germline V gene sequence: CDR1 SGHTA, CDR2 FQGTGA. Germline trimming cut 5 bases from V and 5 bases from J; bases unmatched to any gene: 5. CDR3 DNA: TGTGCCAGCAGCCAGTCGGGACAGACTGAAGCTTTCTTT. It specifies CASSQSGQTEAFF. Based on the CDR3 plus reference TRBV7-3 and TRBJ1-1, the full variable domain is GAGVSQTPSNKVTEKGKYVELRCDPISGHTALYWYRQSLGQGPEFLIYFQGTGAADDSGLPNDRFFAVRPEGSVSTLKIQRTERGDSAVYLCASSQSGQTEAFFGQGTRLTVV.

This chain links TRBV13 with TRBJ2-5; 10 positions match TRBD1. CDR3 length: 14 residues. Per germline, CDR1 PRHDT and CDR2 FYEKMQ (reference sequence). The ends lost 6 bases at V and 5 bases at J; junction bases unmatched: 6. The CDR3 sequence: CASRTGGVRETQYF. Here the CDR3 DNA reads TGTGCCAGCAGGACAGGGGGCGTAAGGGAGACCCAGTACTTC.

This chain uses TRBV5-1 with TRBJ1-1; weak D call: TRBD1 (6 bases). The CDR3 has 13 amino acids. From germline, CDR1 is SGHRS and CDR2 YFSETQ. V lost 4 bases and J 4 bases, leaving 11 bases between the germline ends. This CDR3 is CASSRGGVTEAFF. The CDR3, as DNA: TGCGCCAGCAGCCGAGGGGGGGTCACTGAAGCTTTCTTT.

The gene calls are TRBV7-2 and TRBJ2-7; 11 bases are shared with TRBD2. In germline, CDR1 is SGHTA, CDR2 FQGNSA. This CDR3 region has 14 residues. Unmatched junction bases numbered 4, after V lost 5 bases and J lost 4 bases. CDR3 coding DNA: TGTGCCAGCAGCAATAGCGGGGGGGCTTACGAGCAGTACTTC. Translation: CASSNSGGAYEQYF. Combining the CDR3 with reference TRBV7-2 and TRBJ2-7 gives the whole variable domain GAGVSQSPSNKVTEKGKDVELRCDPISGHTALYWYRQSLGQGLEFLIYFQGNSAPDKSGLPSDRFSAERTGGSVSTLTIQRTQQEDSAVYLCASSNSGGAYEQYFGPGTRLTVT.

This sequence joins TRBV20-1 and TRBJ2-5; TRBD2 matches at 7 bases. The germline CDR1 and CDR2 sequences are DFQATT and SNEGSKA (reference sequence). Trimming removed 3 bases from V and 5 bases from J; junction bases left unmatched: 0. The CDR3 spans 11 residues. In nucleotides, the CDR3 is TGCAGTGCTAGGGGGGGGGAGACCCAGTACTTC. It encodes CSARGGETQYF.

V gene TRBV5-1 combines with J gene TRBJ2-2; 7 positions agree with TRBD2. This CDR3 is 16 amino acids long. Trimming at V came to 4 bases and at J to 0 bases, leaving 6 bases not matched to a gene. Germline V lookup: CDR1 SGHRS, CDR2 YFSETQ. The CDR3 region is CASSQRRGTNTGELFF. The CDR3 nucleotides are TGCGCCAGCAGCCAAAGGCGGGGGACGAACACCGGGGAGCTGTTTTTT.

This clone was counted once. The chain employs TRBV5-1 and TRBJ1-2; D might be TRBD1 (6 bases). Per the germline V gene, CDR1 is SGHRS and CDR2 is YFSETQ. This CDR3 is 14 amino acids long. The V end lost 3 bases, the J end lost 7 bases, and 16 bases lay between the germline ends. CDR3 coding DNA: TGCGCCAGCAGCTCGGCTGGGGGCAATGGTGGCTACACCTTC. Translating it yields CASSSAGGNGGYTF. Full variable domain (remainder filled in from reference TRBV5-1 and TRBJ1-2): KAGVTQTPRYLIKTRGQQVTLSCSPISGHRSVSWYQQTPGQGLQFLFEYFSETQRNKGNFPGRFSGRQFSNSRSEMNVSTLELGDSALYLCASSSAGGNGGYTFGSGTRLTVV.

The chain is built from TRBV5-1 and TRBJ2-2, with 12 bases matching TRBD2. The CDR3 has 17 residues. V gave up 4 bases and J gave up 4 bases; unmatched junction bases: 8. Germline CDR1 SGHRS, CDR2 YFSETQ. Here the CDR3 DNA reads TGCGCCAGCAGCACCCTAGCGGGGGGGACGACCACCGGGGAGCTGTTTTTT. It encodes CASSTLAGGTTTGELFF.

V and J are TRBV29-1 and TRBJ1-1, with D unresolved. Looked up from germline, CDR1 is SQVTM and CDR2 is ANQGSEA. The CDR3 consists of 15 residues. Trimming cost V 3 bases and J 1 base, with 15 bases left between them. Here the CDR3 reads CSVDARDIKNTEAFF. CDR3 bases: TGCAGCGTTGATGCCCGAGACATCAAGAACACTGAAGCTTTCTTT.